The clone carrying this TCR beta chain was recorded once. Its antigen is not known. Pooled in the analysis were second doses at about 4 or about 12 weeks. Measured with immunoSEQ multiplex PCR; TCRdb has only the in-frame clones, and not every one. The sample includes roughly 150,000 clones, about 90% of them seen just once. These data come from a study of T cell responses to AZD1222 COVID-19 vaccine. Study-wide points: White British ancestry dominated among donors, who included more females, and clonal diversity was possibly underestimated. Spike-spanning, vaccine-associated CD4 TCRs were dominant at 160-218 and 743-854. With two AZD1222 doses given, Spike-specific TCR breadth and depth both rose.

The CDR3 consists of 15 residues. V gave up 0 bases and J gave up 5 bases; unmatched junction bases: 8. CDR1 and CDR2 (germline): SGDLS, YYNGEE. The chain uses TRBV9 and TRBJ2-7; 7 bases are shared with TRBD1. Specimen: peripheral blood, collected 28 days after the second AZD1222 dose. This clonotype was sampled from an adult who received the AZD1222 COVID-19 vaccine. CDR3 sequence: CASSVGRQGWDEQYF. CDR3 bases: TGTGCCAGCAGCGTAGGCCGACAGGGATGGGACGAGCAGTACTTC.